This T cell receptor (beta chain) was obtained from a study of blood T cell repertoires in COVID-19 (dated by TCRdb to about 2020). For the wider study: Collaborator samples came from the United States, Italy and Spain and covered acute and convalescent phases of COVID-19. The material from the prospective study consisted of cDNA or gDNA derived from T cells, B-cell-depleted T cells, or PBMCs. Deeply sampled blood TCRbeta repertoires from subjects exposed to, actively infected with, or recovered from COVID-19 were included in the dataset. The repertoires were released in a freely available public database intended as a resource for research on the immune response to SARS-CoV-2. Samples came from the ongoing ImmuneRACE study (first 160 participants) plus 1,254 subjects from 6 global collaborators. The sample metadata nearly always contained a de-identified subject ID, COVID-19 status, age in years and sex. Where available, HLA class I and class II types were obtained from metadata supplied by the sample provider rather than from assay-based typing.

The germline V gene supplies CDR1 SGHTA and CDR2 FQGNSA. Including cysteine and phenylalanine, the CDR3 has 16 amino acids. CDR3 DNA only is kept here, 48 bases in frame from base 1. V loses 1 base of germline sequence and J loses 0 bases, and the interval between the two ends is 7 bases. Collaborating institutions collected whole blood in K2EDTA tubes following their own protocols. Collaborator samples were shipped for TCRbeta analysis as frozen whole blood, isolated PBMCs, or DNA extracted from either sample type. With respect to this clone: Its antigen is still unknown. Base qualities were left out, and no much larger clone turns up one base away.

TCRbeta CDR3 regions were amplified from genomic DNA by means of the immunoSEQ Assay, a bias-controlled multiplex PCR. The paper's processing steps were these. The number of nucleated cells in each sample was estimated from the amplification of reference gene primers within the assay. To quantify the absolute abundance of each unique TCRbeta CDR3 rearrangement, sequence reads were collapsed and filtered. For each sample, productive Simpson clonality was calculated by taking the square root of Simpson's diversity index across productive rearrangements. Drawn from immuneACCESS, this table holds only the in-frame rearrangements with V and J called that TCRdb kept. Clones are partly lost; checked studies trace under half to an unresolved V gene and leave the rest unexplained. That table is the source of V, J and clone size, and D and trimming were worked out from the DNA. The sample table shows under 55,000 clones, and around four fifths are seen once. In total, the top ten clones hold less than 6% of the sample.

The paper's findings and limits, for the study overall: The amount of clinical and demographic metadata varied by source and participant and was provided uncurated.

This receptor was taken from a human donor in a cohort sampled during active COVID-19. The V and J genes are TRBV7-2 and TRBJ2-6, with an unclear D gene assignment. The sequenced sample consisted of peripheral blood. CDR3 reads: CASSLDSYSGANVLTF. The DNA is TGTGCCAGCAGCTTAGACAGCTACTCTGGGGCCAACGTCCTGACTTTC.